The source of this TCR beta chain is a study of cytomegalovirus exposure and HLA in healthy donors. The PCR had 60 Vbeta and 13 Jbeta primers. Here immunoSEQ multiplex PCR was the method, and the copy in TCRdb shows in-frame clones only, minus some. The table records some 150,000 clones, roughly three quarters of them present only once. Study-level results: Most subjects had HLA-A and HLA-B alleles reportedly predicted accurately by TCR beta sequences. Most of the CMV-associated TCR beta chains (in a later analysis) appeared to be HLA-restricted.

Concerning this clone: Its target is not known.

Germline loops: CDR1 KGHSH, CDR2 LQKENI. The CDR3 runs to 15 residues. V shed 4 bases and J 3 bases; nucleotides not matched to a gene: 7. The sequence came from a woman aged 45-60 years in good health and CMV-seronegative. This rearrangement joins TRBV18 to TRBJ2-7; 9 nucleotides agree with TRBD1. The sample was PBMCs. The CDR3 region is CASSRTQGAGYEQYF. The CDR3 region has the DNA TGTGCCAGCTCACGCACACAGGGGGCAGGCTACGAGCAGTACTTC.